The present T cell receptor (beta chain) was sequenced within a study of cytomegalovirus exposure and HLA in healthy donors. About the research overall: There were about 85 million unique TCRs (from HLA-typed donors) in an early data release.

This CDR3 spans 17 amino acids. V was shortened by 0 bases and J by 2 bases, with 15 bases between the two germline ends. The germline V gene has CDR1 ENHRY and CDR2 SYGVKD. PCR primers comprised 60 Vbeta and 13 Jbeta primers. The assay was immunoSEQ multiplex PCR, and TCRdb's table has in-frame clones only and misses some. Found here are over 95,000 clones, 60% to 80% of them singletons; the top ten hold approximately 2%. V usage is TRBV10-3 and J usage is TRBJ2-3; the D gene is possibly TRBD2 (6 bases). Sample: PBMCs. This receptor was obtained from a human donor in good health. The CDR3 is CAISESFERASTDTQYF. The CDR3, as DNA: TGTGCCATCAGTGAGTCGTTCGAGCGGGCCTCCACAGATACGCAGTATTTT.